One and the same sample provided the 3 T cell receptor beta chains below, sequenced in a study of shared clonotypes between healthy human individuals. Only in-frame clones appear in the TCRdb table, and some are missing; sequencing was by immunoSEQ multiplex PCR. The repertoire holds some 1,400,000 clones, with more than 95% as singletons. Sequenced: naive CD4+ T cells sorted from blood. Subset described: CD45RA+ positively selected. The receptors were sampled from a man younger than 40 in good health.

The rearrangement uses TRBV19 and TRBJ2-2; 9 bases are a match to TRBD1. V trimming: 3 bases; J trimming: 4 bases; junction bases outside the gene matches: 9. In germline, CDR1 is LNHDA, CDR2 SQIVND (reference sequence). This CDR3 has 17 residues. The CDR3, as DNA: TGTGCCAGTAGTATTGGGGGACAGGGAGGAGGCACCGGGGAGCTGTTTTTT. Protein product: CASSIGGQGGGTGELFF.

As DNA, the CDR3 is TGTGCCAGCTCACCGACTAGCGGAACCAACGAGCAGTACTTC. This encodes CASSPTSGTNEQYF. V and J are TRBV18 and TRBJ2-7, with 9 bases matching TRBD2. The CDR3 consists of 14 residues. CDR1 and CDR2 from the germline V gene are KGHSH and LQKENI. V shed 3 bases and J 5 bases; nucleotides not matched to a gene: 5.

The chain recombines TRBV9 with TRBJ2-2; D ambiguous. The germline gives CDR1 SGDLS, CDR2 YYNGEE. Trimming took 3 bases from V and 6 from J, leaving 9 bases between them. CDR3 length: 13 amino acids. In DNA, the CDR3 is TGTGCCAGCAGCGCCTTACCCGCCGGGGAGCTGTTTTTT. It encodes CASSALPAGELFF.